This T cell receptor (beta chain) stems from a study of cytomegalovirus exposure and HLA in healthy donors. About this clone: Antigen unknown.

Study-wide points: A subsequent analysis found that TCR clusters from the first cohort also tended to co-occur in the approximately 110 validation repertoires, with around 94% of cluster scores above 0. Rare TCR sequences predominated, though certain public TCRs were found in many donors.

Using immunoSEQ multiplex PCR, the repertoire was profiled, and TCRdb retains in-frame clones only, with some absent. The sample lists about 120,000 clones; 88% were seen once. The CDR3 has 13 residues. Germline CDR1 and CDR2: SGHTA and FQGNSA. The ends were cut back, 8 bases at V and 4 bases at J, with 14 bases in the middle. The clonotype was recovered from a woman under 30 in good health and CMV-seropositive. This chain links TRBV7-2 with TRBJ1-1; possibly TRBD1 for D (5 bases). Material: PBMCs. CDR3 DNA sequence: TGTGCCAGCCGCAGGGTCGGGGGCACTGAAGCTTTCTTT. This sequence encodes CASRRVGGTEAFF. The full variable domain, with the rest looked up from reference TRBV7-2 and TRBJ1-1, is GAGVSQSPSNKVTEKGKDVELRCDPISGHTALYWYRQSLGQGLEFLIYFQGNSAPDKSGLPSDRFSAERTGGSVSTLTIQRTQQEDSAVYLCASRRVGGTEAFFGQGTRLTVV.